This T cell receptor beta chain was retrieved from a study of T cell responses to AZD1222 COVID-19 vaccine. Clones were sequenced by immunoSEQ multiplex PCR, and TCRdb holds only the in-frame ones, with some missing. The table has 45,000 or so clones, roughly 87% seen once. Note on this clone: Its matching antigen is unknown.

The study's findings and limits: Repertoire samples came only from after the peak T cell response. Regions 160-218 and 743-854 dominated among vaccine-associated CD4 TCRs spanning spike.

The V gene's germline CDR1 is WNHNN and CDR2 SYGVQD (reference sequence). The junction had 10 bases not matched to a gene; V was cut back by 5 bases and J by 0 bases. This CDR3 is 17 amino acids long. Sequenced material: peripheral blood, taken 28 days after the second AZD1222 dose. This clonotype originated in an adult who received the AZD1222 COVID-19 vaccine. The V gene is TRBV10-1, the J gene TRBJ1-3, with TRBD1 identical over 7 bases. CDR3 DNA: TGCGCCAGCAGTACGGGACAGTCGGACTTCTCTGGAAACACCATATATTTT. Translating it yields CASSTGQSDFSGNTIYF.